The 31 T cell receptor beta chains in this list originate from one sample, sequenced in a study of T cells in Graves' hyperthyroidism and ophthalmopathy. From RNA transcripts, TCR beta CDR3 regions were amplified. Initially, a first-round RT-PCR of the TCR CDR3 employed the HTBI primer set. TCRdb used MiXCR to reprocess the multiplex PCR reads, holding one entry per CDR3 protein. The table shows roughly 300,000 distinct CDR3 sequences, with about 20% occurring only once. Sequencing was carried out using blood. These receptors originate from a woman in her 50s with Graves' hyperthyroidism.

In this sample, this clonotype turned up a few times. The chain joins TRBV6-1 to TRBJ1-2; 8 bases align to TRBD1. The CDR3 consists of 16 residues. The trim removed 2 bases at V and 9 bases at J, leaving 14 bases unmatched. CDR1 MNHNS and CDR2 SASEGT come from the germline V gene. CDR3 DNA sequence: TGTGCCAGCAGTGAACGCAATTCGGGGGACAGGCCCCGCTACACCTTC. Its translation is CASSERNSGDRPRYTF.

V gene TRBV11-2 combines with J gene TRBJ1-1; 10 bases are a match to TRBD1. This CDR3 has 13 amino acids. Germline lookup yields CDR1 SGHAT and CDR2 FQNNGV. V gave up 4 bases and J gave up 11 bases; unmatched junction bases: 7. DNA of the CDR3: TGTGCCAGCAGCTACCGGACAGGGGGTAGGGCTTTCTTT. This gives the protein CASSYRTGGRAFF.

This clonotype was detected many times. The chain uses TRBV2 and TRBJ2-1, with D possibly matching TRBD1 (6 bases). V lost 4 bases, J lost 5 bases, and 15 bases lay in between. Germline CDR1 reads SNHLY; CDR2 reads FYNNEI. The CDR3 sequence is 15 residues long. This CDR3 is CASSGGQNKNNEQFF. CDR3 bases: TGTGCCAGCAGTGGTGGACAGAATAAGAACAATGAGCAGTTCTTC. Based on the CDR3 plus reference TRBV2 and TRBJ2-1, the full variable domain is EPEVTQTPSHQVTQMGQEVILRCVPISNHLYFYWYRQILGQKVEFLVSFYNNEISEKSEIFDDQFSVERPDGSNFTLKIRSTKLEDSAMYFCASSGGQNKNNEQFFGPGTRLTVL.

This clonotype was detected many times. V usage is TRBV28 and J usage is TRBJ1-6; the D is unclear. The CDR3 covers 15 residues. Between the trimmed V and J ends, which lost 7 bases and 5 bases, there was a span of 15 bases. From germline, CDR1 is MDHEN and CDR2 SYDVKM. The CDR3 DNA sequence: TGTGCCAGCACCCTGAGAGGGTGGAATAATTCACCCCTCCACTTT. It encodes CASTLRGWNNSPLHF. The complete variable domain, with remaining parts taken from reference TRBV28 and TRBJ1-6, reads DVKVTQSSRYLVKRTGEKVFLECVQDMDHENMFWYRQDPGLGLRLIYFSYDVKMKEKGDIPEGYSVSREKKERFSLILESASTNQTSMYLCASTLRGWNNSPLHFGNGTRLTVT.

This clonotype was counted between two and nine times. CDR3 DNA: TGCGCCAGCAGCCAACAGGGGGAGAATGAAAAACTGTTTTTT. This codes for CASSQQGENEKLFF. The chain couples TRBV5-1 to TRBJ1-4; 8 bases agree with TRBD1. The germline V gene encodes CDR1 SGHRS and CDR2 YFSETQ. Losses at the gene ends were 4 bases for V and 5 bases for J; bases not matched to a gene: 4. This CDR3 contains 14 residues.

The V call is TRBV20-1, the J call TRBJ2-7, with D unresolved. The CDR3 is 14 amino acids. The germline gives CDR1 DFQATT, CDR2 SNEGSKA (reference sequence). V was shortened by 5 bases and J by 0 bases, with 14 bases between the two germline ends. The CDR3 DNA follows: TGCAGTGCTGCCTTGGTGGCAGCCTCCTACGAGCAGTACTTC. As protein: CSAALVAASYEQYF.

The chain links TRBV5-1 to TRBJ1-4; D may be TRBD1 (6 bases). V was pared by 3 bases and J by 0 bases, with 9 bases between. This CDR3 is 15 amino acids long. From germline, CDR1 is SGHRS and CDR2 YFSETQ. DNA of the CDR3: TGCGCCAGCAGCTGGGACACCGCAACTAATGAAAAACTGTTTTTT. Its translation is CASSWDTATNEKLFF.

This clonotype occurred a few times. The chain recombines TRBV27 with TRBJ1-5; maybe TRBD1 (5 bases). The CDR3 extends over 15 amino acids. Trimming cost V 7 bases and J 6 bases, with 19 bases left between them. CDR1 and CDR2 from the germline V gene are MNHEY and SMNVEV (reference sequence). The CDR3 nucleotides are TGTGCCAGCACCCCACCGGGGGATGAGAGTCAGCCCCAGCATTTT. This translates into CASTPPGDESQPQHF.

This clonotype was observed many times. V usage is TRBV7-8 and J usage is TRBJ1-1; no firm D call. This CDR3 contains 14 residues. Germline values: CDR1 SGHVS, CDR2 FQNEAQ. Trimming removed 6 bases at V and 1 base at J, with 12 bases between. CDR3: CASRLKSSNTEAFF. CDR3 DNA: TGTGCCAGCAGATTGAAAAGTTCGAACACTGAAGCTTTCTTT.

This clonotype occurred many times. The chain is built from TRBV2 and TRBJ2-7; TRBD2 matches 11 bases. This CDR3 is 15 amino acids long. V lost 5 bases to trimming and J lost 2 bases; unmatched junction nucleotides: 5. Looked up from germline, CDR1 is SNHLY and CDR2 is FYNNEI. The CDR3 nucleotides are TGTGCCAGCAGTCCCGGGACTAGCGGTCCCTACGAGCAGTACTTC. Translated, it gives CASSPGTSGPYEQYF.

J is TRBJ1-2 and V is TRBV7-3, with D maybe TRBD1 (6 bases). V lost 1 base, J lost 4 bases, and 13 bases lay in between. CDR3 length equals 15 residues. Germline assignment: CDR1 SGHTA and CDR2 FQGTGA. Here the CDR3 DNA reads TGTGCCAGCAGCTTAAATGGACAGACGGTCTATGGCTACACCTTC. Protein: CASSLNGQTVYGYTF.

J is TRBJ2-1 and V is TRBV7-9, with D unclear. Trimming took 3 bases from V and 0 from J, leaving 9 bases between them. This CDR3 is built from 15 residues. Germline CDR1 reads SEHNR; CDR2 reads FQNEAQ (reference sequence). CDR3 region: CASSFSRSSYNEQFF. For the CDR3, the DNA is TGTGCCAGCAGCTTCTCCAGGAGCTCCTACAATGAGCAGTTCTTC. The whole variable domain, remainder taken from reference TRBV7-9 and TRBJ2-1, is DTGVSQNPRHKITKRGQNVTFRCDPISEHNRLYWYRQTLGQGPEFLTYFQNEAQLEKSRLLSDRFSAERPKGSFSTLEIQRTEQGDSAMYLCASSFSRSSYNEQFFGPGTRLTVL.

Turning to this clonotype: This may stem from a read error, because a much larger clone lies one nucleotide away. The V and J genes are TRBV30 and TRBJ2-4; D remains ambiguous. The CDR3 is 14 residues long. Trimming cost V 4 bases and J 5 bases, with 15 bases left between them. Germline-derived CDR1 and CDR2 are GTSNPN and SVGIG (reference sequence). This CDR3 is CAWKARTAENIQYF. CDR3 nucleotide sequence: TGTGCCTGGAAGGCCAGGACGGCCGAAAACATTCAGTACTTC. The full variable domain, completed using reference TRBV30 and TRBJ2-4, is SQTIHQWPATLVQPVGSPLSLECTVEGTSNPNLYWYRQAAGRGLQLLFYSVGIGQISSEVPQNLSASRPQDRQFILSSKKLLLSDSGFYLCAWKARTAENIQYFGAGTRLSVL.

This clonotype was observed a few times. The CDR3 here is CASSSSSLLSYNEQFF. The DNA for the CDR3 is TGTGCCAGCAGTTCGTCGAGTCTTCTCTCCTACAATGAGCAGTTCTTC. This chain uses TRBV27 with TRBJ2-1; D gene ambiguous. Trimming shortened V by 4 bases and J by 0 bases, and 13 bases separated the two germline ends. Germline V gene data show CDR1 as MNHEY and CDR2 as SMNVEV (reference sequence). The CDR3 loop spans 16 amino acids.

This clonotype was seen more than once but under ten times. The rearrangement uses TRBV12-5 and TRBJ1-5; 11 bases line up with TRBD1. J lost 4 bases, V lost 2 bases, and 13 bases had no gene match. CDR1 is LGHNT, CDR2 FRNRAP, per germline. The CDR3 covers 19 residues. For the CDR3, the DNA is TGTGCTAGTGGTTTGACGAAAACCGGGACAGGGGGTCGTAATCAGCCCCAGCATTTT. Protein sequence: CASGLTKTGTGGRNQPQHF.

The V and J genes are TRBV24-1 and TRBJ2-2; TRBD2 matches at 10 bases. Trimming took 3 bases from V and 5 from J; bases not matched to a gene: 11. In germline, CDR1 is KGHDR, CDR2 SFDVKD. The CDR3 is 18 amino acids. The CDR3 loop is CATSDPSKREGPTGELFF. The CDR3 region has the DNA TGTGCCACCAGTGATCCCTCGAAGCGGGAGGGCCCGACCGGGGAGCTGTTTTTT.

In regard to this clonotype: Since a much larger clone is just one base distant, this may be a read error. The chain uses TRBV5-1 and TRBJ2-1, with a weak D call TRBD1 (6 bases). The germline V gene encodes CDR1 SGHRS and CDR2 YFSETQ. The CDR3 has 14 residues. The V end was cut by 0 bases, the J end by 2 bases, with 6 bases between. The CDR3 DNA follows: TGCGCCAGCAGCTTGGAGGGGGCCTACAATGAGCAGTTCTTC. Residues: CASSLEGAYNEQFF.

The J gene is TRBJ1-1, the V gene TRBV28, with a tentative D call TRBD1 (5 bases). Germline CDR1 and CDR2: MDHEN and SYDVKM. The CDR3 covers 15 residues. The V and J ends lost 5 bases and 0 bases respectively, with 13 bases between them. The CDR3 here is CASSGLDSLNTEAFF. CDR3 bases: TGTGCCAGCAGTGGTCTTGACAGTTTGAACACTGAAGCTTTCTTT.

The table lists this clonotype with a count of one. Given a much more abundant clone one base away, this may be a read error. The gene calls are TRBV20-1 and TRBJ2-3; 8 bases are a match to TRBD2. With V trimmed by 6 bases and J by 5 bases, 13 bases remained unmatched. Germline lookup yields CDR1 DFQATT and CDR2 SNEGSKA (reference sequence). This CDR3 contains 15 residues. CDR3 DNA: TGCAGTGCGGAACTAGCGGAAGGGCCCGGAGATACGCAGTATTTT. This gives the protein CSAELAEGPGDTQYF.

There are many counts of this clonotype. The chain couples TRBV6-2 or TRBV6-3 to TRBJ1-1; the D gene is possibly TRBD1 (6 bases). Germline CDR1 is MNHEY and CDR2 is SVGEGT. Trimming took off 5 bases at V and 1 base at J, with 14 bases between the two ends. The length of the CDR3 is 15 residues. CDR3 sequence: CASSHRAKRNTEAFF. Here the CDR3 DNA reads TGTGCCAGCAGTCACAGGGCCAAAAGGAACACTGAAGCTTTCTTT.

This chain joins TRBV7-2 and TRBJ2-7, with 10 bases matching TRBD2. The germline gives CDR1 SGHTA, CDR2 FQGNSA. The CDR3 is 15 amino acids. V was pared by 3 bases and J by 0 bases, with 2 bases of the junction left unmatched. The DNA of the CDR3 is TGTGCCAGCAGCTTCGGACTAGCGGTCTCCTACGAGCAGTACTTC. Translating gives CASSFGLAVSYEQYF.

In its sample, this clonotype was seen many times. Written as DNA, the CDR3 is TGTGCCAGCACTGTGACCACAGGGCCAACTGAAGCTTTCTTT. Its translation: CASTVTTGPTEAFF. J is TRBJ1-1 and V is TRBV6-1, with D possibly TRBD1 on 6 matching bases. The CDR3 extends over 14 amino acids. Germline values: CDR1 MNHNS, CDR2 SASEGT. The V gene lost 7 bases and the J gene lost 5 bases, with 17 bases spanning the gap.

This clonotype was seen repeatedly, ten times or more. J is TRBJ2-5 and V is TRBV3-1; the D is unclear. V was cut by 0 bases and J by 4 bases, with 9 bases left in between. CDR1 and CDR2 from the germline V gene are LGHDT and YNNKEL (reference sequence). The CDR3 is made up of 14 amino acids. CDR3 region: CASSQDPGPETQYF. CDR3 bases: TGTGCCAGCAGCCAAGATCCGGGTCCAGAGACCCAGTACTTC.

This clonotype has just a few counts. The chain combines TRBV19 with TRBJ2-1; unclear D gene. This CDR3 spans 14 amino acids. In germline, CDR1 is LNHDA, CDR2 SQIVND (reference sequence). Trimming cost V 3 bases and J 5 bases, with 11 bases left between them. CDR3 amino acids: CASSIGRNNNEQFF. The CDR3, as DNA: TGTGCCAGTAGTATTGGGCGGAATAACAATGAGCAGTTCTTC.

This clonotype was seen at least ten times. The CDR3, as DNA: TGTGCCATCAAAGGGGCTTTCAGCACAGATACGCAGTATTTT. It is translated as CAIKGAFSTDTQYF. The gene calls are TRBV10-3 and TRBJ2-3; D is perhaps TRBD1 (5 bases). The CDR3 runs to 14 residues. V was pared by 7 bases and J by 0 bases, with 11 bases between. Per germline, CDR1 ENHRY and CDR2 SYGVKD.

At least ten counts were recorded for this clonotype. The chain uses TRBV13 and TRBJ1-1; 9 bases align to TRBD1. The CDR3 contains 13 residues. Germline V lookup: CDR1 PRHDT, CDR2 FYEKMQ (reference sequence). The J segment lost 6 bases and the V segment lost 4 bases, leaving 3 bases of the junction unmatched. The chain's CDR3 is CASSSGTGSEAFF. For the CDR3, the DNA is TGTGCCAGCAGCTCAGGGACAGGGTCTGAAGCTTTCTTT. The full variable domain, in which reference TRBV13 and TRBJ1-1 provide the parts outside the CDR3, is AAGVIQSPRHLIKEKRETATLKCYPIPRHDTVYWYQQGPGQDPQFLISFYEKMQSDKGSIPDRFSAQQFSDYHSELNMSSLELGDSALYFCASSSGTGSEAFFGQGTRLTVV.

This clonotype was observed at least ten times. The rearrangement uses TRBV28 and TRBJ2-7, with D perhaps being TRBD1 or TRBD2 (6 bases each). V was shortened by 4 bases and J by 1 base, with 14 bases between the two germline ends. The CDR3 totals 15 residues. Germline-derived CDR1 and CDR2 are MDHEN and SYDVKM. The CDR3 loop reads CASSSPGAGSYEQYF. The CDR3 DNA reads as TGTGCCAGCAGTTCCCCGGGGGCCGGATCCTACGAGCAGTACTTC.

This clonotype has just a few counts. The chain recombines TRBV30 with TRBJ1-4; D possibly corresponds to TRBD1 (6 bases). Germline V gene lookup returns CDR1 GTSNPN and CDR2 SVGIG (reference sequence). The CDR3 totals 13 residues. V shed 7 bases and J shed 3 bases, with 12 bases lying between them. This CDR3 reads CASGGASNEKLFF. CDR3 DNA: TGTGCCTCGGGGGGGGCCTCTAATGAAAAACTGTTTTTT.

This clonotype has just a few counts. The chain employs TRBV2 and TRBJ1-5; D unclear. Looked up from germline, CDR1 is SNHLY and CDR2 is FYNNEI. The CDR3 spans 13 residues. Trimming took off 1 base at V and 7 bases at J, with 8 bases between the two ends. Here the CDR3 DNA reads TGTGCCAGCAGTGAAGAGGGTAGGCAGCCCCAGCATTTT. Translating it yields CASSEEGRQPQHF.

The rearrangement uses TRBV11-2 and TRBJ2-5, with D maybe TRBD2 (6 bases). CDR1 is SGHAT, CDR2 FQNNGV, per germline. The CDR3 spans 14 residues. The V end was cut by 5 bases, the J end by 5 bases, with 15 bases between. CDR3 DNA: TGTGCCAGCAGCCGCCGGAGGGCCGGGGAGACCCAGTACTTC. Amino acid sequence: CASSRRRAGETQYF.

In this sample, this clonotype turned up many times. The genes are TRBV7-9 and TRBJ2-1; no definite D call. Germline values: CDR1 SEHNR, CDR2 FQNEAQ (reference sequence). V lost 4 bases and J 5 bases, leaving 15 bases between the germline ends. The CDR3 covers 15 residues. CDR3 amino acids: CASSSPGILNNEQFF. The CDR3, as DNA: TGTGCCAGCAGCTCGCCTGGGATTCTCAACAATGAGCAGTTCTTC.